These 12 T cell receptor beta chains were sequenced from one sample in a study of T cells after yellow fever vaccination. TCRdb used MiXCR to reprocess the 5' RACE reads, holding one entry per CDR3 protein. Of a few hundred thousand distinct CDR3 sequences listed, 3% to 4.5% are singletons. Material: PBMCs, obtained 5 days after the yellow fever booster vaccination. Source of these receptors: a man between 18 and 35 years old who received the YFV17D yellow fever vaccine.

This clonotype was recorded a few times. The gene calls are TRBV7-9 and TRBJ1-4; D is unresolved. This CDR3 is built from 15 residues. CDR1 SEHNR and CDR2 FQNEAQ come from the germline V gene (reference sequence). The V end lost 5 bases, the J end lost 1 base, and 11 bases lay between the germline ends. For the CDR3, the DNA is TGTGCCAGCAGCCCAAGACGGGAAACTAATGAAAAACTGTTTTTT. The encoded protein is CASSPRRETNEKLFF.

This chain connects TRBV18 to TRBJ1-4, with 7 nucleotides matching TRBD1. The CDR3 is 17 amino acids. With V trimmed by 2 bases and J by 5 bases, 11 bases remained unmatched. Germline loops: CDR1 KGHSH, CDR2 LQKENI. Written as DNA, the CDR3 is TGTGCCAGCTCACCAACCCCACCGGGACAGATAAATGAAAAACTGTTTTTT. Its protein product is CASSPTPPGQINEKLFF.

This clonotype has more than one count but fewer than ten. The chain joins TRBV5-1 to TRBJ2-1; D gene unclear. Trimming removed 1 base at V and 6 bases at J, with 8 bases between. The CDR3 is 13 amino acids. The germline gives CDR1 SGHRS, CDR2 YFSETQ. CDR3: CASSLIPTNEQFF. DNA of the CDR3: TGCGCCAGCAGCTTGATACCTACCAATGAGCAGTTCTTC.

This clonotype appeared many times. The chain couples TRBV10-3 to TRBJ2-7, with 9 bases matching TRBD2. Germline V gene data show CDR1 as ENHRY and CDR2 as SYGVKD. The CDR3 has 14 amino acids. With 10 bases clipped from V and 1 base from J, the junction kept 8 bases outside the gene matches. The CDR3, as DNA: TGTGCCACCGCTAGCGGGGCCTTTTCCTACGAGCAGTACTTC. As protein: CATASGAFSYEQYF.

The rearrangement links TRBV7-3 to TRBJ1-1; a possible D gene is TRBD1 (5 bases). This CDR3 contains 13 residues. V was cut by 5 bases and J by 4 bases, with 11 bases left in between. The germline V gene has CDR1 SGHTA and CDR2 FQGTGA. The CDR3 region has the DNA TGTGCCAGCAGCCATGACGGGGCCACTGAAGCTTTCTTT. Its translation is CASSHDGATEAFF.

This clonotype was seen more than once but under ten times. The V gene is TRBV29-1, the J gene TRBJ2-3; D is unclear. Trimming removed 4 bases from V and 4 bases from J, with 18 bases in between. The length of the CDR3 is 15 residues. Germline assignment: CDR1 SQVTM and CDR2 ANQGSEA. CDR3 nucleotides: TGCAGCGTTGGCGGCCCAATAACAGCCCCAGATACGCAGTATTTT. Its protein product is CSVGGPITAPDTQYF.

This clonotype was seen repeatedly, ten times or more. CDR3 residues: CSARGTVYLTGELFF. CDR3 DNA: TGCAGTGCTAGAGGGACAGTATACCTTACCGGGGAGCTGTTTTTT. The gene calls are TRBV20-1 and TRBJ2-2; D is perhaps TRBD1 (6 bases). The CDR3 length is 15 residues. CDR1 DFQATT and CDR2 SNEGSKA come from the germline V gene (reference sequence). V was pared by 1 base and J by 5 bases, with 14 bases between.

CDR3 protein: CASSLARGSQPQHF. In DNA form, the CDR3 reads TGTGCCAGCAGTTTGGCAAGGGGTAGTCAGCCCCAGCATTTT. The chain employs TRBV27 and TRBJ1-5; maybe TRBD1 (5 bases). Germline V lookup: CDR1 MNHEY, CDR2 SMNVEV (reference sequence). Between the trimmed V and J ends, which lost 3 bases and 6 bases, there was a span of 12 bases. The CDR3 contains 14 residues.

The V gene is TRBV12-3 or TRBV12-4, the J gene TRBJ1-4; 8 bases agree with TRBD1. This CDR3 contains 13 residues. Trimming took 2 bases from V and 15 from J; bases not matched to a gene: 8. The CDR3 reads CASSLFPTGEVFF. The CDR3 bases are TGTGCCAGCAGTTTATTCCCGACAGGGGAGGTGTTTTTT.

J is TRBJ1-1 and V is TRBV6-5; D is undetermined. V gave up 5 bases and J gave up 0 bases, with 13 bases separating them. The CDR3 totals 15 residues. Germline V gene sequence: CDR1 MNHEY, CDR2 SVGAGI. The DNA for the CDR3 is TGTGCCAGCAGTGCGTCCCCCAGGCTGAACACTGAAGCTTTCTTT. Its protein product is CASSASPRLNTEAFF.

In its sample, this clonotype was seen many times. The chain links TRBV19 to TRBJ1-3, with TRBD1 as a possible D gene (5 bases). Trimming took off 6 bases at V and 0 bases at J, with 9 bases between the two ends. The CDR3 loop spans 14 amino acids. Germline CDR1 LNHDA, CDR2 SQIVND (reference sequence). This CDR3 is CASRGRRSGNTIYF. CDR3 bases: TGTGCCAGTAGGGGACGGCGCTCTGGAAACACCATATATTTT.

This clonotype has at least ten counts. In nucleotides, the CDR3 is TGCAGTGCTAGAACTCAAAGGGGGGGCCCCTACAATGAGCAGTTCTTC. As protein: CSARTQRGGPYNEQFF. V and J are TRBV20-1 and TRBJ2-1, with a tentative D call TRBD2 (7 bases). Germline values: CDR1 DFQATT, CDR2 SNEGSKA (reference sequence). The CDR3 spans 16 residues. Trimming removed 2 bases from V and 2 bases from J, with 16 bases in between.